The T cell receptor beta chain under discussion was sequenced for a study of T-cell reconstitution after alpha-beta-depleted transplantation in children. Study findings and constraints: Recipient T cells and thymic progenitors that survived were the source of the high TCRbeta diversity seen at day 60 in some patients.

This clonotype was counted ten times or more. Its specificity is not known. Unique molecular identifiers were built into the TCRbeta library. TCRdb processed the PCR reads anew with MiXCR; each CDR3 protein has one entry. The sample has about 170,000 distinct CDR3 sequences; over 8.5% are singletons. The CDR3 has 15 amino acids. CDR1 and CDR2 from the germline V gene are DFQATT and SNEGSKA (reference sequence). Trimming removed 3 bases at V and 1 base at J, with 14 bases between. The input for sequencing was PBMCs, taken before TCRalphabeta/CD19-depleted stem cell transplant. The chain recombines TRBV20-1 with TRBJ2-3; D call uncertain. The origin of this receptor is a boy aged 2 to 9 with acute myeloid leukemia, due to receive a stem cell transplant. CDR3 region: CSASRQALGTDTQYF. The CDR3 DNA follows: TGCAGTGCTAGTAGGCAGGCCCTGGGCACAGATACGCAGTATTTT.